Listed here are 21 T cell receptor beta chains from one sample, sequenced in a study of control samples from healthy donors and cancer patients. Assay: immunoSEQ multiplex PCR; the TCRdb copy retains only in-frame clones and omits some. The sample yields more than 10,000 clones, 85% to 95% seen once. The sample consisted of PBMCs. These TCRs come from an elderly man with lung cancer.

The chain is built from TRBV2 and TRBJ1-2, with TRBD1 as a possible D gene (5 bases). Germline assignment: CDR1 SNHLY and CDR2 FYNNEI. The CDR3 covers 16 residues. V was trimmed by 3 bases and J by 4 bases, leaving 18 bases between them. The CDR3 is CASSEQGAPILYGYTF. The CDR3 DNA follows: TGTGCCAGCAGTGAGCAAGGGGCCCCTATTCTCTATGGCTACACCTTC. The variable domain in full, completed from reference TRBV2 and TRBJ1-2, reads EPEVTQTPSHQVTQMGQEVILRCVPISNHLYFYWYRQILGQKVEFLVSFYNNEISEKSEIFDDQFSVERPDGSNFTLKIRSTKLEDSAMYFCASSEQGAPILYGYTFGSGTRLTVV.

The rearrangement links TRBV6-2 or TRBV6-3 to TRBJ2-7, with 11 nucleotides matching TRBD2. The V gene's germline CDR1 is MNHEY and CDR2 SVGEGT. This CDR3 contains 16 residues. V was pared by 6 bases and J by 7 bases, with 14 bases of the junction left unmatched. The CDR3 DNA is TGTGCCAGCAGCCGGACTAGCGGGCCCCCCGGTGGGGAGCAGTACTTC. The encoded protein is CASSRTSGPPGGEQYF.

V and J are TRBV4-1 and TRBJ2-3; D gene unclear. CDR1 is MGHRA and CDR2 is YSYEKL in the germline V gene. Between the trimmed V and J ends, which lost 3 bases and 0 bases, there was a span of 7 bases. This CDR3 contains 14 residues. CDR3 in amino acids: CASSQGSSTDTQYF. DNA for the CDR3: TGCGCCAGCAGCCAGGGGTCTAGCACAGATACGCAGTATTTT.

The genes are TRBV5-1 and TRBJ1-2, with a possible D match to TRBD1 (6 bases). Germline lookup yields CDR1 SGHRS and CDR2 YFSETQ. The CDR3 has 13 amino acids. V shed 0 bases and J shed 6 bases, with 9 bases lying between them. The CDR3 spells CASSLARGDGYTF. CDR3 bases: TGCGCCAGCAGCTTGGCCAGGGGAGATGGCTACACCTTC.

The gene calls are TRBV19 and TRBJ2-1, with 12 nucleotides matching TRBD2. Germline V gives CDR1 LNHDA, CDR2 SQIVND (reference sequence). V trimming: 6 bases; J trimming: 0 bases; junction bases outside the gene matches: 9. This CDR3 is built from 18 residues. CDR3 protein: CASRLLAGGLGSYNEQFF. The CDR3 DNA sequence: TGTGCCAGTAGGCTACTAGCGGGGGGACTTGGCTCCTACAATGAGCAGTTCTTC. The variable domain in full, completed from reference TRBV19 and TRBJ2-1, reads DGGITQSPKYLFRKEGQNVTLSCEQNLNHDAMYWYRQDPGQGLRLIYYSQIVNDFQKGDIAEGYSVSREKKESFPLTVTSAQKNPTAFYLCASRLLAGGLGSYNEQFFGPGTRLTVL.

The chain couples TRBV6-2 or TRBV6-3 to TRBJ2-3; 8 nucleotides line up with TRBD2. Germline CDR1 and CDR2: MNHEY and SVGEGT. With V trimmed by 4 bases and J by 5 bases, 11 bases remained unmatched. The CDR3 has 16 residues. CDR3 in amino acids: CASSSLSGGLRDTQYF. The CDR3 DNA is TGTGCCAGCAGTTCTTTAAGCGGGGGCCTACGAGATACGCAGTATTTT.

V usage is TRBV7-2 and J usage is TRBJ2-7, with 7 positions matching TRBD2. The CDR3 is 14 residues long. The V and J ends lost 3 bases and 7 bases, in that order; junction bases with no gene match: 9. In germline, CDR1 is SGHTA, CDR2 FQGNSA. CDR3 nucleotide sequence: TGTGCCAGCAGCTTGGGGGGGGTAGCTTGGGAGCAGTACTTC. It codes for CASSLGGVAWEQYF.

V and J are TRBV18 and TRBJ2-7, with no clear D. Trimming removed 2 bases at V and 3 bases at J, with 14 bases between. This CDR3 spans 15 amino acids. The germline V gene has CDR1 KGHSH and CDR2 LQKENI. The CDR3 region is CASSPSHRAGYEQYF. The CDR3 coding sequence is TGTGCCAGCTCACCATCCCACAGAGCTGGCTACGAGCAGTACTTC.

The chain uses TRBV9 and TRBJ2-7; D possibly corresponds to TRBD1 (6 bases). Germline-derived CDR1 and CDR2 are SGDLS and YYNGEE. Trimming removed 4 bases at V and 0 bases at J, with 23 bases between. The CDR3 length is 18 residues. The CDR3 loop reads CASSYGPASQGYSYEQYF. The CDR3 region has the DNA TGTGCCAGCAGCTACGGCCCAGCCTCCCAGGGGTACTCCTACGAGCAGTACTTC.

The chain uses TRBV19 and TRBJ2-3; D is possibly TRBD1 (6 bases). The V gene lost 6 bases and the J gene lost 3 bases, with 16 bases spanning the gap. The CDR3 sequence is 15 residues long. Germline CDR1 is LNHDA and CDR2 is SQIVND (reference sequence). The CDR3 is CASSRTAVRTDTQYF. In nucleotides, the CDR3 is TGTGCCAGTAGCCGGACAGCCGTTAGGACAGATACGCAGTATTTT.

As DNA, the CDR3 is TGTGCCAGCAACGCAAACTATGGCTACACCTTC. Translating gives CASNANYGYTF. The V call is TRBV28, the J call TRBJ1-2; D is undetermined. Per germline, CDR1 MDHEN and CDR2 SYDVKM. V was shortened by 7 bases and J by 2 bases, with 5 bases between the two germline ends. The CDR3 sequence is 11 residues long.

The V call is TRBV5-1, the J call TRBJ2-7; TRBD1 might be the D (6 bases). This CDR3 has 15 amino acids. Germline V lookup: CDR1 SGHRS, CDR2 YFSETQ. V was shortened by 0 bases and J by 6 bases, with 16 bases between the two germline ends. The CDR3 sequence is CASSLELPQQGEQYF. CDR3 DNA sequence: TGCGCCAGCAGCTTGGAGCTCCCGCAACAGGGCGAGCAGTACTTC.

The chain employs TRBV7-2 and TRBJ1-1; unclear D gene. The CDR3 has 14 amino acids. The V end lost 5 bases, the J end lost 0 bases, and 10 bases lay between the germline ends. Germline lookup yields CDR1 SGHTA and CDR2 FQGNSA. CDR3 nucleotide sequence: TGTGCCAGCAGCCAAAGGCGTATGAACACTGAAGCTTTCTTT. Residues: CASSQRRMNTEAFF.

The chain combines TRBV12-3 or TRBV12-4 with TRBJ2-1; unclear D gene. Trimming removed 4 bases at V and 10 bases at J, with 11 bases between. The CDR3 has 12 amino acids. CDR3 amino acids: CASSSLDLEQFF. CDR3 sequence (DNA): TGTGCCAGCAGTTCCTTGGACCTGGAGCAGTTCTTC.

The J gene is TRBJ2-3, the V gene TRBV4-1; D remains ambiguous. V was clipped by 11 bases and J by 0 bases, with 6 bases between them. Per germline, CDR1 MGHRA and CDR2 YSYEKL. This CDR3 is 11 amino acids long. The chain's CDR3 is CAGPSTDTQYF. The CDR3 coding sequence is TGCGCCGGACCTAGCACAGATACGCAGTATTTT.

The CDR3 bases are TGTGCCAGCAGTGCCCTCGGACAGGGTCGGACTGAAGCTTTCTTT. Translating it yields CASSALGQGRTEAFF. The V call is TRBV2, the J call TRBJ1-1, with 8 bases matching TRBD1. CDR3 length: 15 residues. Trimming at V came to 4 bases and at J to 5 bases, leaving 9 bases not matched to a gene. Germline V CDR1 and CDR2: SNHLY, FYNNEI.

The rearrangement joins TRBV5-7 to TRBJ2-7; no definite D call. TRBV5-7 is treated as an ORF (open reading frame) with a function not yet certain. Trimming stripped 0 bases from V and 4 bases from J, with 14 bases between. CDR3 size: 15 residues. The CDR3 loop is CASSLATTPSYEQYV. CDR3 nucleotides: TGTGCCAGCAGCTTGGCCACAACCCCTTCTTACGAGCAGTACGTC.

The chain uses TRBV19 and TRBJ2-3; D gene unclear. Per germline, CDR1 LNHDA and CDR2 SQIVND (reference sequence). V lost 4 bases and J 1 base, leaving 12 bases between the germline ends. This CDR3 spans 15 amino acids. The CDR3 nucleotides are TGTGCCAGTAGTAGGTGGGCGTTGGGCACAGATACGCAGTATTTT. Its protein is CASSRWALGTDTQYF.

V is TRBV6-5 and J is TRBJ2-7; maybe TRBD2 (6 bases). The germline V gene has CDR1 MNHEY and CDR2 SVGAGI. V gave up 2 bases and J gave up 0 bases, with 11 bases separating them. CDR3 length equals 15 residues. CDR3 nucleotides: TGTGCCAGCAGTTACCGGGGACTCCACTCCTACGAGCAGTACTTC. It yields the protein CASSYRGLHSYEQYF.

This chain uses TRBV19 with TRBJ2-5; 8 nucleotides match TRBD1. This CDR3 spans 14 amino acids. Germline CDR1 is LNHDA and CDR2 is SQIVND (reference sequence). V gave up 6 bases and J gave up 3 bases; unmatched junction bases: 6. Here the CDR3 DNA reads TGTGCCAGTAGAGATCAGGGGGCGAAAGAGACCCAGTACTTC. It codes for CASRDQGAKETQYF.

J is TRBJ1-1 and V is TRBV28; D not resolved. The V end was cut by 5 bases, the J end by 6 bases, with 10 bases between. CDR1 is MDHEN and CDR2 is SYDVKM in the germline V gene. The CDR3 is 12 residues long. The CDR3: CASSPLGPEAFF. In DNA form, the CDR3 reads TGTGCCAGCAGTCCCCTGGGCCCTGAAGCTTTCTTT.